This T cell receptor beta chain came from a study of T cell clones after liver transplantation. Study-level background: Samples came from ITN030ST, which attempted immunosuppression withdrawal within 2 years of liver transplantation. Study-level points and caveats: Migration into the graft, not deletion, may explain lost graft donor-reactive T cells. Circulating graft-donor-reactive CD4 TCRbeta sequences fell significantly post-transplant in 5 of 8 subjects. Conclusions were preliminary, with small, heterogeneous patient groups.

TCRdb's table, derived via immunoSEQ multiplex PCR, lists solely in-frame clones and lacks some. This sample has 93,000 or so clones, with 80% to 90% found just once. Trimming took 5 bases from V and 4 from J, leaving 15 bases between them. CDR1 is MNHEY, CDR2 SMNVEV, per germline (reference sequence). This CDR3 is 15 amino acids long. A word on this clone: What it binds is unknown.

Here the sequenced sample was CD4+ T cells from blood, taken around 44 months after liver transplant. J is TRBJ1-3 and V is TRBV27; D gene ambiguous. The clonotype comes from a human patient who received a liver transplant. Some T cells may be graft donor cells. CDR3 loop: CASSITAYEGNTIYF. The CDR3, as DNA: TGTGCCAGCAGTATCACCGCATATGAGGGAAACACCATATATTTT.